Listed here is a single T cell receptor (beta chain). Generated by immunoSEQ multiplex PCR, the TCRdb table keeps only in-frame clones and is missing some. Here the sample spans over 200,000 clones, 70% to 90% being singletons. These data belong to a study of blood T cell repertoires in COVID-19. Across the study: The analysed material was cDNA or gDNA that came from T cells, B-cell-depleted T cells, or PBMCs.

Participants came from under 30 US areas, aged roughly 18 to 89 years. Cohorts were determined from participant-reported clinical history. Among Cohort 3 donors, those recovered had two negative PCRs, clearance, or symptom resolution. Germline V CDR1 and CDR2: MNHEY, SMNVEV (reference sequence). The CDR3 runs to 18 residues. V dropped 2 bases and J dropped 2; count of bases not matched to a gene: 10. The sequence came from a man in his late teens or twenties who had recovered from COVID-19. This rearrangement joins TRBV27 to TRBJ1-3; 9 positions agree with TRBD1. Sequencing used PBMCs or T cells enriched from blood (not recorded which). This chain's CDR3 is CASSLGPPRQGAGNTIYF. CDR3 in DNA: TGTGCCAGCAGTTTAGGTCCCCCCCGACAGGGGGCTGGAAACACCATATATTTT.